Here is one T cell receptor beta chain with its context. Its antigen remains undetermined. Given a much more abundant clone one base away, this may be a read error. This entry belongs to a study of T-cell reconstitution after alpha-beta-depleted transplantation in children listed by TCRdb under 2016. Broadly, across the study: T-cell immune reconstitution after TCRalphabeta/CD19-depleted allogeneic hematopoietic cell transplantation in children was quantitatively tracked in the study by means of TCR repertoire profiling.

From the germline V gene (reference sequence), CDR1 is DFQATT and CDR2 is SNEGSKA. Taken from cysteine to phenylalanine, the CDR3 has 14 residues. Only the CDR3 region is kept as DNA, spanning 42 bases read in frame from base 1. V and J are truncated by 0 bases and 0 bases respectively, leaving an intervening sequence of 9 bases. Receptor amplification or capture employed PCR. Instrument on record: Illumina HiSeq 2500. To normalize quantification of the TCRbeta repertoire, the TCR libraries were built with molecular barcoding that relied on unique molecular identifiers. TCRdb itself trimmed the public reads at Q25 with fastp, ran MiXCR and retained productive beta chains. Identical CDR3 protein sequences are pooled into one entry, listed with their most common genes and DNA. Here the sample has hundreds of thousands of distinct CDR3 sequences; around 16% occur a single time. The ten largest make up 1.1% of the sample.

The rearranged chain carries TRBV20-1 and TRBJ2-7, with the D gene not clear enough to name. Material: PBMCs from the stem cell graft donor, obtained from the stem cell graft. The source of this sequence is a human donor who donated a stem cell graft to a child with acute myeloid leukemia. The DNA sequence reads TGCAGTGCTAGAGATCTTTGGGGCTCCTACGAGCAGTACTTC. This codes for CSARDLWGSYEQYF.